One TCR beta chain is described in this entry. Its antigen is currently unknown. This specimen comes from a study of T-cell memory formation after mild COVID-19. Study-wide results and limits: In pre-infection memory, a portion of responding clones appeared, which suggested that cross-reactive memory joined.

MiXCR, run by TCRdb on the 5' RACE reads, gives a single entry per CDR3 protein. The sample has 350,000 to 500,000 distinct CDR3 sequences; 20% are singletons. V was pared by 4 bases and J by 1 base, with 8 bases between. The CDR3 runs 15 residues. Germline V gene data show CDR1 as LNHNV and CDR2 as YYDKDF (reference sequence). This receptor was obtained from an adult woman who had mild COVID-19 (a few samples of this study predate the infection). Cell type and time point are not known. The chain has TRBV15 and TRBJ2-6; D gene uncertain. The sequenced sample was PBMCs or a T cell subset sorted from them (not recorded which). The CDR3 is CATSTLKSGANVLTF. CDR3 nucleotide sequence: TGTGCCACCAGCACGCTCAAGTCTGGGGCCAACGTCCTGACTTTC.